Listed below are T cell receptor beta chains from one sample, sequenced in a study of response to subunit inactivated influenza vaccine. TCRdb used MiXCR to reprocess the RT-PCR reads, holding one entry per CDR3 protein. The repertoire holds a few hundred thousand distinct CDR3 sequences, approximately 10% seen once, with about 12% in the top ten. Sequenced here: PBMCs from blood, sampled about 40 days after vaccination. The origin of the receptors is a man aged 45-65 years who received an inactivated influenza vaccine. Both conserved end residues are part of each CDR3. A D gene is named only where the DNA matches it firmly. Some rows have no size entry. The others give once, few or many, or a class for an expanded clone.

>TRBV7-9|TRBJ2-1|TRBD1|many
TGTGCCAGCAGCGACCGGGACAGGGGCTCCAATGAGCAGTTCTTC
CASSDRDRGSNEQFF
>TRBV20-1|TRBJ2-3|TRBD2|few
TGCAGTGCTAGCCCGACCCACCTTCTAGCGGGAGGAAAAGATACGCAGTATTTT
CSASPTHLLAGGKDTQYF
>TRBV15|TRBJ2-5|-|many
TGTGCCACCAGCAGATTTCAGTACCAAGAGACCCAGTACTTC
CATSRFQYQETQYF
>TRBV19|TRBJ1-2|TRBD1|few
TGTGCCAGTAGCGGGAAGACAGGGGGTCCCTATGGCTACACCTTC
CASSGKTGGPYGYTF
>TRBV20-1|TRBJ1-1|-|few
TGCAGTGCTAGAGTAAGAGGTCTCACTGAAGCTTTCTTT
CSARVRGLTEAFF
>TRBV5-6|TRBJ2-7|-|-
TGTGCCAGCAGCTTGGCGCCGGGAAACTACGAGCAGCACTTC
CASSLAPGNYEQHF
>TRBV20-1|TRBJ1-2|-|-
TGCAGTGCTAGCGACGGGGGCAATGGCTACACCTTC
CSASDGGNGYTF
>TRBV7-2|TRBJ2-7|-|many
TGTGCCAGCAGCTTAGTGTCTCCGTCCGAGCAGTACTTC
CASSLVSPSEQYF
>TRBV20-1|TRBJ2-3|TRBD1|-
TGCAGTGCTTGGACAGGGGGCACAGATACGCAGTATTTT
CSAWTGGTDTQYF
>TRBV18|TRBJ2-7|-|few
TGTGCCAGCTCACCATTCTCGGGGCTACGAGAGGGCGAGCAGTACTTC
CASSPFSGLREGEQYF
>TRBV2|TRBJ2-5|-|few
TGTGCCAGCAGCGACTGGGAGACCCAGTACTTC
CASSDWETQYF
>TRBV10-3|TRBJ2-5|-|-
TGTGCCATCAGTGAAGGTTCTCAAGAGACCCAGTACTTC
CAISEGSQETQYF
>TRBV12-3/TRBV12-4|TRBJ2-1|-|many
TGTGCCAGCAGTGATGGGGGTCGTTTCTACAATGAGCAGTTCTTC
CASSDGGRFYNEQFF
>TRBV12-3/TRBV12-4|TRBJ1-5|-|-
TGTGCCAGCAGTTTTTTCCAGGGGCAGCCCCAGCATTTT
CASSFFQGQPQHF
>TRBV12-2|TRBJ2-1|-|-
TGTGCAAGTCGTGCTTCCCATACGGCGGGGGGGCTCAATGAGCAGTTCTTC
CASRASHTAGGLNEQFF
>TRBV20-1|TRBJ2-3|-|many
TGCAGTGCTGTCCCAGGAGCAGGCACAGATACGCAGTATTTT
CSAVPGAGTDTQYF
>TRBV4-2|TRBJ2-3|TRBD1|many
TGTGCCAGCAGAGGAACAGGGGGCGTAGCTAGCACAGATACGCAGTATTTT
CASRGTGGVASTDTQYF
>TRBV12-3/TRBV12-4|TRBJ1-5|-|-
TGTGCCAGCAGTCCGGGACGAAGACAGCCCCAGCATTTT
CASSPGRRQPQHF
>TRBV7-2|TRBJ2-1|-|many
TGTGCCAGCAGTTTCCCGGGCAATGAGCAGTTCTTC
CASSFPGNEQFF
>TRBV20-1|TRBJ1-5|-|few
TGCAGTGCTGTACTACAGGATCAGCCCCAGCATTTT
CSAVLQDQPQHF
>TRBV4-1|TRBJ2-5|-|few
TGCGCCAGCAGCCAAGATACTCCGGCGTCCGGGGCCCACCAAGAGACCCAGTACTTC
CASSQDTPASGAHQETQYF
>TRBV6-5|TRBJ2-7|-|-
TGTGCCAGCAGTTACTCAGCTTTATCCACGGGACGCCCGGAGGAGCAGTACTTC
CASSYSALSTGRPEEQYF
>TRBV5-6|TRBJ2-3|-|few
TGTGCCAGCAGCTTGTTCAGGCCCTTTGAGGGGTCAGATACGCAGTATTTT
CASSLFRPFEGSDTQYF
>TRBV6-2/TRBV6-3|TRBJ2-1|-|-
TGTGCCAGCAGTTACTTTCTTACGGGTCGCTACAATGAGCAGTTCTTC
CASSYFLTGRYNEQFF
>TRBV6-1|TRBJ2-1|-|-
TGTGCCAGCAGGCTACGAGGGGGCAATGAGCAGTTCTTC
CASRLRGGNEQFF
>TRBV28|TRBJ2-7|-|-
TGTGCCAGCAGTCTTATAGCATTCGAGCAGTACTTC
CASSLIAFEQYF
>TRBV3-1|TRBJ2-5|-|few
TGTGCCAGCAGCCAAGATAGGAAGACCCAGTACTTC
CASSQDRKTQYF
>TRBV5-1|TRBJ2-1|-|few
TGCGCCAGCAGCTTGGGTCACAACCGGTTCAATGAGCAGTTCTTC
CASSLGHNRFNEQFF
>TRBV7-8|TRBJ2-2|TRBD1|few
TGTGCCAGCCACCCCCCACAGGGGGCCCAGAACACCGGGGAGCTGTTTTTT
CASHPPQGAQNTGELFF
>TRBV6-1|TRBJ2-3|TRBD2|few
TGTGCCAGCAGTCCCTTGGCGGGGGACACAGATACGCAGTATTTT
CASSPLAGDTDTQYF
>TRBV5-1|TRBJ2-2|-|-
TGCGCCAGCAGCTTAATCCGCTCGACCACCGGGGAGCTGTTTTTT
CASSLIRSTTGELFF
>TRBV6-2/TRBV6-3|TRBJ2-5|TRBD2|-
TGTGCCAGCAGGGCTAGCGGACAAGAGACCCAGTACTTC
CASRASGQETQYF
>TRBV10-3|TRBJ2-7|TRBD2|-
TGTGCCATCAGTGGATTAGCGGGAGGGCTCCACGAGCAGTACTTC
CAISGLAGGLHEQYF
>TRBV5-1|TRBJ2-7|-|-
TGCGCCAGCAGCCGGGATTGGGCAGGGGTTTCCTACGAGCAGTACTTC
CASSRDWAGVSYEQYF
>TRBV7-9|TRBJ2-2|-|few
TGTGCCAGCAGCGCGGGACAGTTCGGGGAGCTGTTTTTT
CASSAGQFGELFF
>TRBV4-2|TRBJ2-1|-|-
TGTGCCAGCAGCCAAGCTGGGTGGGGGGGCCACAATGAGCAGTTCTTC
CASSQAGWGGHNEQFF